The 26 T cell receptor beta chains below come from one sample, sequenced in a study of blood T cells in healthy people across ages. Then a second PCR, running roughly 7 to 11 cycles, was carried out with a sample-barcoded 5' primer and a J-beta primer mix. TCRdb reanalysed the 5' RACE reads using MiXCR and keeps one entry per CDR3 protein. The sample has 650,000 to 1,000,000 distinct CDR3 sequences, 30% to 45% seen once; the top ten hold around 13%. Source material: blood. These receptors all stem from a man between 18 and 29 years old in good health.

The table lists this clonotype with a few counts. The chain carries TRBV4-3 and TRBJ1-6; D is ambiguous. From germline, CDR1 is LGHNA and CDR2 YSLEER. This CDR3 is built from 14 residues. V shed 0 bases and J shed 10 bases, with 10 bases lying between them. The CDR3 coding sequence is TGCGCCAGCAGCCAAGAGACACGGCACTCACCCCTCCACTTT. It is translated as CASSQETRHSPLHF.

This rearrangement joins TRBV10-3 to TRBJ1-5; 10 bases fit TRBD1. Looked up from germline, CDR1 is ENHRY and CDR2 is SYGVKD. The V and J ends lost 10 bases and 9 bases, in that order; junction bases with no gene match: 6. The CDR3 runs 12 residues. This chain's CDR3 is CASGQGGWPQHF. CDR3 DNA: TGTGCCAGCGGACAGGGGGGTTGGCCCCAGCATTTT.

This clonotype has more than one count but fewer than ten. The J gene is TRBJ2-3, the V gene TRBV5-1; 7 nucleotides align to TRBD1. This CDR3 has 14 amino acids. Germline CDR1 is SGHRS and CDR2 is YFSETQ. Trimming took 4 bases from V and 4 from J; bases not matched to a gene: 6. Here the CDR3 reads CASSQITGADTQYF. DNA of the CDR3: TGCGCCAGCAGCCAGATTACAGGGGCAGATACGCAGTATTTT.

The table lists this clonotype with a few counts. The chain employs TRBV20-1 and TRBJ2-5; maybe TRBD2 (6 bases). CDR3 length equals 13 residues. V shed 4 bases and J shed 4 bases, with 13 bases lying between them. The V gene's germline CDR1 is DFQATT and CDR2 SNEGSKA (reference sequence). CDR3 residues: CSATSAALETQYF. The CDR3 DNA follows: TGCAGTGCTACTAGCGCGGCCTTAGAGACCCAGTACTTC.

This clonotype has just a few counts. The V and J genes are TRBV27 and TRBJ2-3; TRBD1 might be the D (5 bases). V was pared by 3 bases and J by 2 bases, with 12 bases between. CDR3 length equals 15 residues. Germline values: CDR1 MNHEY, CDR2 SMNVEV (reference sequence). The CDR3 DNA reads as TGTGCCAGCAGTTTCCAGGGTAGGACCACAGATACGCAGTATTTT. Translation gives CASSFQGRTTDTQYF.

The V and J genes are TRBV4-2 and TRBJ2-1, with 7 nucleotides matching TRBD1. In germline, CDR1 is LGHNA, CDR2 YNFKEQ. This CDR3 has 16 amino acids. V gave up 2 bases and J gave up 0 bases; unmatched junction bases: 4. The CDR3 coding sequence is TGTGCCAGCAGCCAAAGTACAGGGGCCTCCTACAATGAGCAGTTCTTC. It translates to CASSQSTGASYNEQFF.

At least ten counts were recorded for this clonotype. The chain carries TRBV5-1 and TRBJ1-2; D perhaps matches TRBD1 (5 bases). Germline CDR1 reads SGHRS; CDR2 reads YFSETQ. V was cut by 4 bases and J by 2 bases, with 12 bases left in between. The CDR3 consists of 14 residues. The CDR3 region is CASSPEGRNYGYTF. The CDR3 DNA is TGCGCCAGCAGCCCCGAGGGACGGAACTATGGCTACACCTTC.

This clonotype showed up just a few times. V gene TRBV27 combines with J gene TRBJ1-6; tentative D call: TRBD1 (5 bases). V was clipped by 2 bases and J by 0 bases, with 11 bases between them. There are 17 residues in the CDR3. Germline V gives CDR1 MNHEY, CDR2 SMNVEV (reference sequence). CDR3: CASSLRSGSSYNSPLHF. The CDR3 bases are TGTGCCAGCAGTTTACGTTCAGGGAGCTCCTATAATTCACCCCTCCACTTT.

This clonotype was picked up a small number of times. The gene calls are TRBV10-3 and TRBJ2-1; 7 bases agree with TRBD2. Per germline, CDR1 ENHRY and CDR2 SYGVKD. The V segment lost 4 bases and the J segment 9 bases; nucleotides outside the gene matches: 3. This CDR3 has 12 amino acids. DNA for the CDR3: TGTGCCATCAGTGGGGGGGGGACTGAGCAGTTCTTC. Translating it yields CAISGGGTEQFF.

This clonotype came up a few times. This rearrangement joins TRBV28 to TRBJ1-1; 8 bases match TRBD1. CDR1 and CDR2 from the germline V gene are MDHEN and SYDVKM. Trimming took 6 bases from V and 3 from J; bases not matched to a gene: 12. This CDR3 has 16 amino acids. The CDR3 here is CASRIPGQEGDTEAFF. Written as DNA, the CDR3 is TGTGCCAGCAGAATTCCGGGACAGGAGGGGGACACTGAAGCTTTCTTT. Variable domain in full (rest from reference TRBV28 and TRBJ1-1): DVKVTQSSRYLVKRTGEKVFLECVQDMDHENMFWYRQDPGLGLRLIYFSYDVKMKEKGDIPEGYSVSREKKERFSLILESASTNQTSMYLCASRIPGQEGDTEAFFGQGTRLTVV.

The chain uses TRBV20-1 and TRBJ1-1, with 8 bases aligning to TRBD1. The germline V gene has CDR1 DFQATT and CDR2 SNEGSKA (reference sequence). The CDR3 is 15 amino acids. Unmatched junction bases numbered 10, after V lost 0 bases and J lost 7 bases. DNA of the CDR3: TGCAGTGCTAGAGATCCGGCAGGGGGCCTTAATGAAGCTTTCTTT. Translated: CSARDPAGGLNEAFF.

In this sample, this clonotype turned up a few times. Since a much larger clone is just one base distant, this may be a read error. The chain carries TRBV5-1 and TRBJ2-7; unclear D gene. This CDR3 is built from 13 residues. V gave up 2 bases and J gave up 10 bases, with 16 bases separating them. Germline CDR1 is SGHRS and CDR2 is YFSETQ. The CDR3 coding sequence is TGCGCCAGCAGCTTACCCAGTCAAGAGGCCCAGTACTTC. Translation: CASSLPSQEAQYF. Based on the CDR3 plus reference TRBV5-1 and TRBJ2-7, the full variable domain is KAGVTQTPRYLIKTRGQQVTLSCSPISGHRSVSWYQQTPGQGLQFLFEYFSETQRNKGNFPGRFSGRQFSNSRSEMNVSTLELGDSALYLCASSLPSQEAQYFGPGTRLTVT.

This chain connects TRBV5-1 to TRBJ2-5; D is ambiguous. The CDR3 extends over 16 amino acids. Looked up from germline, CDR1 is SGHRS and CDR2 is YFSETQ. V lost 6 bases, J lost 5 bases, and 23 bases lay in between. As DNA, the CDR3 is TGCGCCAGCACCACGTCCGTGAATTCTGGGTACGAGACCCAGTACTTC. Its translation is CASTTSVNSGYETQYF.

This clonotype was found many times. The rearrangement uses TRBV6-1 and TRBJ1-2; the D gene is possibly TRBD1 (5 bases). The CDR3 has 13 amino acids. Trimming removed 3 bases at V and 4 bases at J, with 9 bases between. CDR1 MNHNS and CDR2 SASEGT come from the germline V gene. CDR3 in DNA: TGTGCCAGCAGTGAGGGGGTAGGCTATGGCTACACCTTC. This codes for CASSEGVGYGYTF.

This chain connects TRBV5-1 to TRBJ2-7; possibly TRBD1 for D (5 bases). V lost 2 bases to trimming and J lost 2 bases, with 8 bases between them. The CDR3 is made up of 13 amino acids. CDR1 is SGHRS and CDR2 is YFSETQ in the germline V gene. The DNA of the CDR3 is TGCGCCAGCAGCTTTTCAGGGACCTACGAGCAGTACTTC. Its translation: CASSFSGTYEQYF.

The V and J genes are TRBV19 and TRBJ2-3, with D possibly matching TRBD1 (6 bases). The V gene lost 4 bases and the J gene lost 4 bases, with 15 bases spanning the gap. The V gene's germline CDR1 is LNHDA and CDR2 SQIVND (reference sequence). This CDR3 spans 15 amino acids. The CDR3 sequence is CASSRGPGDADTQYF. CDR3 bases: TGTGCCAGTAGTAGAGGCCCAGGGGATGCAGATACGCAGTATTTT.

This clonotype was picked up many times. The gene calls are TRBV12-3 or TRBV12-4 and TRBJ1-5; D possibly corresponds to TRBD1 (6 bases). The CDR3 spans 15 residues. V dropped 7 bases and J dropped 3 bases, with 16 bases sitting between them. CDR3 sequence: CASTSGVKNNQPQHF. DNA for the CDR3: TGTGCCAGCACCTCAGGGGTTAAGAACAATCAGCCCCAGCATTTT.

This clonotype was seen a few times. The chain couples TRBV2 to TRBJ1-2, with TRBD1 identical over 11 bases. This CDR3 spans 14 amino acids. The germline V gene encodes CDR1 SNHLY and CDR2 FYNNEI. J lost 11 bases, V lost 6 bases, and 11 bases had no gene match. The CDR3 is CASRDRGQWQGYTF. CDR3 nucleotides: TGTGCCAGCAGGGACAGGGGGCAGTGGCAAGGTTACACCTTC.

In this sample, this clonotype turned up a few times. The gene calls are TRBV6-5 and TRBJ2-3; no reliable D call. Germline CDR1 MNHEY, CDR2 SVGAGI. The V end lost 1 base, the J end lost 1 base, and 12 bases lay between the germline ends. The CDR3 extends over 16 amino acids. CDR3 sequence reads: CASSYWPPWGTDTQYF. The CDR3 region has the DNA TGTGCCAGCAGTTACTGGCCCCCCTGGGGCACAGATACGCAGTATTTT.

This clonotype has only a few counts. V usage is TRBV18 and J usage is TRBJ1-2, with no clear D. CDR3 length: 13 residues. Trimming took 3 bases from V and 7 from J, leaving 12 bases between them. The germline gives CDR1 KGHSH, CDR2 LQKENI. CDR3 in amino acids: CASSPTEGSGYTF. DNA of the CDR3: TGTGCCAGCTCACCGACGGAGGGCTCTGGCTACACCTTC.

Note on this clonotype: This clone may be a read error of a much larger clone one base away. The V call is TRBV7-2, the J call TRBJ2-1; D may be TRBD1 (6 bases). The CDR3 covers 14 residues. Trimming took off 6 bases at V and 10 bases at J, with 19 bases between the two ends. Germline V gene sequence: CDR1 SGHTA, CDR2 FQGNSA. The CDR3 sequence: CASRSGTSSYEQFF. The DNA for the CDR3 is TGTGCCAGCAGATCAGGGACATCCAGTTACGAGCAGTTCTTC.

The chain couples TRBV7-2 to TRBJ1-2; 8 nucleotides agree with TRBD1. Germline assignment: CDR1 SGHTA and CDR2 FQGNSA. The CDR3 sequence is 16 residues long. J lost 5 bases, V lost 3 bases, and 11 bases had no gene match. This chain's CDR3 is CASSFNSAGGLYGYTF. In nucleotides, the CDR3 is TGTGCCAGCAGCTTTAATAGTGCAGGGGGCTTATATGGCTACACCTTC.

This sequence joins TRBV28 and TRBJ2-3, with TRBD2 matching 7 bases. The CDR3 contains 16 residues. Germline V gives CDR1 MDHEN, CDR2 SYDVKM. The V and J ends lost 6 bases and 1 base, in that order; junction bases with no gene match: 10. The CDR3 bases are TGTGCCAGCAGCTCCCCGCGGGAGAGGGGCACAGATACGCAGTATTTT. It specifies CASSSPRERGTDTQYF.

The chain links TRBV6-6 to TRBJ1-2, with TRBD1 matching 7 bases. The length of the CDR3 is 14 residues. CDR1 MNHNY and CDR2 SVGAGI come from the germline V gene (reference sequence). With 5 bases clipped from V and 0 bases from J, the junction kept 3 bases outside the gene matches. The DNA of the CDR3 is TGTGCCAGCAGTCGGGACAGCCCTAACTATGGCTACACCTTC. It specifies CASSRDSPNYGYTF.

V gene TRBV7-2 combines with J gene TRBJ2-5, with D unresolved. Germline assignment: CDR1 SGHTA and CDR2 FQGNSA. Trimming cost V 6 bases and J 4 bases, with 15 bases left between them. The CDR3 totals 14 residues. CDR3 residues: CASSSGQIRETQYF. The CDR3 DNA reads as TGTGCCAGCAGTTCCGGGCAAATCCGAGAGACCCAGTACTTC.

The chain employs TRBV2 and TRBJ2-3, with D unresolved. Trimming left V 5 bases short and J 0 bases short, with 12 bases between. CDR1 and CDR2 (germline): SNHLY, FYNNEI. The CDR3 is 15 amino acids. Here the CDR3 reads CASSSAALSTDTQYF. The CDR3 coding sequence is TGTGCCAGCAGTTCGGCTGCCCTAAGCACAGATACGCAGTATTTT.